Listed below are T cell receptor beta chains from one sample, sequenced in a study of blood T cell repertoires in COVID-19. Assay used: immunoSEQ multiplex PCR; TCRdb lists only in-frame clones, some missing. The sample lists about 280,000 clones; 85% were seen once. Sequenced: PBMCs or T cells enriched from blood (not recorded which). All receptors come from a woman in her forties or fifties who had recovered from COVID-19. Each CDR3 is given with its conserved first and last residue. Fields, in order: CDR3 DNA, CDR3 protein, D gene, J gene, V gene, clone size. A D gene is named only where the DNA matches it firmly. Clone size, where shown, is once, few, many, or a class for clones that have expanded.

TGTGCCAGCAGCAGATCGTTCGAAAACACTGAAGCTTTCTTT,CASSRSFENTEAFF,NA,TRBJ1-1,TRBV27,NA
TGCGCCAGCAGCTTGGAAGGTAGCGGGGGAGTTAATGAGCAGTTCTTC,CASSLEGSGGVNEQFF,TRBD2,TRBJ2-1,TRBV5-1,NA
TGTGCCAGCAGTTCCTACATGACAGGGTCCGGAAACACCATATATTTT,CASSSYMTGSGNTIYF,TRBD1,TRBJ1-3,TRBV28,few
TGTGCCAGCAGTCCGCACAGCATCTCTGGAAACACCATATATTTT,CASSPHSISGNTIYF,NA,TRBJ1-3,TRBV28,NA
TGTGCCAGCAGCTTAGGGGGACAGGGTATGGGAACTGGCTACACCTTC,CASSLGGQGMGTGYTF,TRBD1,TRBJ1-2,TRBV7-2,NA
TGTGCCAGCAGCTTAGCGGGGGGGGTCAATGAGCAGTTCTTC,CASSLAGGVNEQFF,TRBD2,TRBJ2-1,TRBV11-2,NA
TGTGCCACCAGTGATCCGACATCGGACAGGGGGGTCAAAAACATTCAGTACTTC,CATSDPTSDRGVKNIQYF,TRBD1,TRBJ2-4,TRBV24-1,NA
TGTGCCAGCTCACCACAATCCGGGCAGGGAGGTAATTCACCCCTCCACTTT,CASSPQSGQGGNSPLHF,NA,TRBJ1-6,TRBV18,NA
TGTGCCAGCGCCCAGACTCGCAATCAGCCCCAGCATTTT,CASAQTRNQPQHF,NA,TRBJ1-5,TRBV6-5,NA
TGTGCCAGTAGTACACCGGGACTAAAAGAGACCCAGTACTTC,CASSTPGLKETQYF,TRBD2,TRBJ2-5,TRBV19,NA
TGTGCCATCAGTGTCCCGAGACAGGGCCGCTATGGCTACACCTTC,CAISVPRQGRYGYTF,TRBD1,TRBJ1-2,TRBV10-3,few
TGTGCCAGCAATCAGTTTTGGACGGAGGGGTCTCGGGAGCAGTACTTC,CASNQFWTEGSREQYF,NA,TRBJ2-7,TRBV7-2,NA
TGTGCCAGCAGTTTACAGGCCTACGAGCAGTACTTC,CASSLQAYEQYF,NA,TRBJ2-7,TRBV12-3/TRBV12-4,NA
TGTGCCAGTAGTATAAGTCTCATTGGGCCCTACGAGCAGTACTTC,CASSISLIGPYEQYF,NA,TRBJ2-7,TRBV19,NA
TGTGCCAGCAGTTACTCGCAGGCCTCCTACGAGCAGTACTTC,CASSYSQASYEQYF,NA,TRBJ2-7,TRBV6-5,NA
TGCGCCAGCAGCCATACAGGGGAGCTTAGTTACGAGCAGTACTTC,CASSHTGELSYEQYF,TRBD1,TRBJ2-7,TRBV4-1,NA
TGTGCCAGCAGCCCCCAGGGGGCCGGTAATTCACCCCTCCACTTT,CASSPQGAGNSPLHF,TRBD1,TRBJ1-6,TRBV7-2,NA
TGCAGCGTTGGAGACAGGGCAGACACCGGGGAGCTGTTTTTT,CSVGDRADTGELFF,TRBD1,TRBJ2-2,TRBV29-1,NA
TGTGCCTGGTCGCGGGAGAGATACAATGAGCAGTTCTTC,CAWSRERYNEQFF,TRBD2,TRBJ2-1,TRBV30,NA
TGTGCCAGCAGTTTAGTGCGGGGGGGGTATCAAGAGACCCAGTACTTC,CASSLVRGGYQETQYF,TRBD2,TRBJ2-5,TRBV28,NA
TGTGCCAGCAGCTCCGCGGGGACAGGGGGGAACGAGCAGTACTTC,CASSSAGTGGNEQYF,TRBD1,TRBJ2-7,TRBV28,NA
TGTGCCAGCAGCTTAGGGTCTGCAGGGGAGACCCAGTACTTC,CASSLGSAGETQYF,NA,TRBJ2-5,TRBV7-2,once
TGTGCCAGCAGCTTGGTGGCCAGGTCCAATGAGCAGTTCTTC,CASSLVARSNEQFF,NA,TRBJ2-1,TRBV5-4,once
TGTGCCAGCAGTTTATCCCAGGGCTGGGGCTACACCTTC,CASSLSQGWGYTF,NA,TRBJ1-2,TRBV27,NA